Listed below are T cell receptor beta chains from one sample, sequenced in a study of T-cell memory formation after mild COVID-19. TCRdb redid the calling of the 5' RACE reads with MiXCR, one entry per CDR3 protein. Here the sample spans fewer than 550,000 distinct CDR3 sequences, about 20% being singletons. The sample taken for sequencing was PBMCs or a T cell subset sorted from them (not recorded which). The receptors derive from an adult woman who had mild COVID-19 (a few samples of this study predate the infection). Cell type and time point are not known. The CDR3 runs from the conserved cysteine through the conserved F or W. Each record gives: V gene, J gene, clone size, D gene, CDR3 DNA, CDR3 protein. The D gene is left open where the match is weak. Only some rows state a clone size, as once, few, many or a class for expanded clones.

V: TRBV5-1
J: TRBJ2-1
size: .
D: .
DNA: TGCGCCAGCAGCTTAGGGGGGGTGGACTACAATGAGCAGTTCTTC
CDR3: CASSLGGVDYNEQFF

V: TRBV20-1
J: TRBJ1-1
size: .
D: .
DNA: TGCAGTGCTGGCCCGGACCTGAACACTGAAGCTTTCTTT
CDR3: CSAGPDLNTEAFF

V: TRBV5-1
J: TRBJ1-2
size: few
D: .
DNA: TGCGCCAGCAGCTTGCGCCCCCGGGATGGCTACACCTTC
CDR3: CASSLRPRDGYTF

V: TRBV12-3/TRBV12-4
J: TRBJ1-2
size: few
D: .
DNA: TGTGCCATCAACAGGTTCTATGGCTACACCTTC
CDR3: CAINRFYGYTF

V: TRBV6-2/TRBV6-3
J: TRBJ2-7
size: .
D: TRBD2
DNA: TGTGCCAGCAGTTACTCGGGACTAGCGGGAGGGCCTCGGGCCTACGAGCAGTACTTC
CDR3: CASSYSGLAGGPRAYEQYF

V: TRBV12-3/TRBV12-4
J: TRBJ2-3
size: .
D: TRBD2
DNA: TGTGCCAGCAGTTTTTCCAGAAGGACTAGCGGGAGAACAGATACGCAGTATTTT
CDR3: CASSFSRRTSGRTDTQYF

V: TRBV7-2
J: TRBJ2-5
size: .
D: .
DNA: TGTGCCAGCAGCTTAGATTCGTCGGGAGTCAAGTACTTC
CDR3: CASSLDSSGVKYF

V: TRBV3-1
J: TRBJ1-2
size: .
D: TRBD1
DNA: TGTGCCAGCAGCCAAGCCCCGGGGACAGGGGCTAACTATGGCTACACCTTC
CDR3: CASSQAPGTGANYGYTF

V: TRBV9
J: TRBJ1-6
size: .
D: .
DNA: TGTGCCAGCAGCGTAGAGGTCGCCTCCAACTATAATTCACCCCTCCACTTT
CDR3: CASSVEVASNYNSPLHF

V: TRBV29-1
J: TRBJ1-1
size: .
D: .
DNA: TGCAGCGTTGGATGGGGAAGCACTGAAGCTTTCTTT
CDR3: CSVGWGSTEAFF

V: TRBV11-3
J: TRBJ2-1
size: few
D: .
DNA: TGTGCCAGCAGCTTAGGAGGGGTTGACAATGAGCAGTTCTTC
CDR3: CASSLGGVDNEQFF

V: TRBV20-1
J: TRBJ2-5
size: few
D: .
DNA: TGCAGTGCTAGAAAGTACGAAGAGACCCAGTACTTC
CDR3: CSARKYEETQYF

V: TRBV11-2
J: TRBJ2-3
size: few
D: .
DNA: TGTGCCAGCAGCTTAGGTTCACTGGTTACGGGTAGGGATACGCAGTATTTT
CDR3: CASSLGSLVTGRDTQYF

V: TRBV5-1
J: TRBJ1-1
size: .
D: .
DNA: TGCGCCAGCAGCTTGGCCCTCCAGTCCCTGAACACTGAAGCTTTCTTT
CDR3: CASSLALQSLNTEAFF

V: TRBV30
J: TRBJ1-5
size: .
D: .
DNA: TGTGCCTGGAGTCCAGACGGGGCCCGTGGGCCCCAGCATTTT
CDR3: CAWSPDGARGPQHF

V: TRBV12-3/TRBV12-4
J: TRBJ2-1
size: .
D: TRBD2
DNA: TGTGCCAGCAGCCGTATCCGGGGGGGGTCCTACAATGAGCAGTTCTTC
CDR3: CASSRIRGGSYNEQFF

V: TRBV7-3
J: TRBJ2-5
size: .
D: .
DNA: TGTGCCAGCAGCACCCCCCTCCATGGACGGTTCAGGGAGACCCAGTACTTC
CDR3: CASSTPLHGRFRETQYF

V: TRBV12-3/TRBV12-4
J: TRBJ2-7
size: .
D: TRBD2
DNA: TGTGCCAGCAGTTCCAGGACTAGCGGGGAAGAGTCCTACGAGCAGTACTTC
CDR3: CASSSRTSGEESYEQYF

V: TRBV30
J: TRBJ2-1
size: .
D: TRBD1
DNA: TGTGCCTGCCCCGGGACAGGGGGCAATGAGCAGTTCTTC
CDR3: CACPGTGGNEQFF

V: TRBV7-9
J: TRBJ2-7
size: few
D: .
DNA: TGTGCCAGCAGCCACGCCGGGACGGCCAGCTACGAGCAGTACTTC
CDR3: CASSHAGTASYEQYF

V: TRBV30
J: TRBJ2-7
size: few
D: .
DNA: TGTGCCTGGAGGACTGGCCGCCTCGTAACCTACGAGCAGTACTTC
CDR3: CAWRTGRLVTYEQYF

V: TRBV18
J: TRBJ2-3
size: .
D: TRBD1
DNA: TGTGCCAGCTCACCTGGACAGGGGACGAACACAGATACGCAGTATTTT
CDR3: CASSPGQGTNTDTQYF